This TCR beta chain was found in a study of response to subunit inactivated influenza vaccine. MiXCR, run by TCRdb on the RT-PCR reads, gives a single entry per CDR3 protein. The sample consists of a few hundred thousand distinct CDR3 sequences, 14% of them appearing once. This clonotype was seen only a few times. Its antigen is undetermined. Points from the study as a whole: The study's authors posited that every seasonal influenza vaccination enlists few new T cells.

V was cut by 7 bases and J by 6 bases, with 40 bases left in between. Germline V gene data show CDR1 as SQVTM and CDR2 as ANQGSEA. CDR3 length: 21 residues. The receptor comes from a man in his fifties or sixties who received an inactivated influenza vaccine. The material was PBMCs from blood, obtained roughly 13 days after vaccination. The V and J genes are TRBV29-1 and TRBJ2-1; D is possibly TRBD1 (7 bases). For the CDR3, the DNA is TGCAGCGCTGGGGGGAACAGGGGCTCGGGTTTTTTTCGGGATTTCCCCAATGAGCAGTTCTTC. It yields the protein CSAGGNRGSGFFRDFPNEQFF.